This TCR beta chain was identified during a study of metastatic and nonmetastatic thyroid tumors. Study background: Repertoire comparisons spanned blood and tumor or nodule tissue from malignant and benign thyroid patients.

As handled by the study authors: Researchers built a distant-metastasis classifier for papillary thyroid cancer that drew on CDR3 differences across clinicopathological groups. From the PCR reads, TCRdb re-called clones with MiXCR. The V and J calls were not made by the authors but by TCRdb's processing. Among 45,000 or so clones listed, 3.5% to 5% were seen once. Points from the study as a whole: Versus benign nodules, malignant thyroid tumors reportedly had significantly higher TCR beta diversity, in blood and tumor.

Thyroid surgery had not been preceded by any treatment in any patient. Germline lookup yields CDR1 SGHTA and CDR2 FQGNSA. This CDR3 region has 12 residues. With 5 bases clipped from V and 10 bases from J, the junction kept 5 bases outside the gene matches. Many counts were recorded for this clone. What it recognizes is unknown. The receptor's source is a female donor with papillary thyroid cancer or a benign thyroid nodule (not recorded which). Some clones in this sample may be carry-over from other donors' samples. The sequenced sample was blood. The V and J genes are TRBV7-2 and TRBJ2-3; 8 bases line up with TRBD2. CDR3 coding DNA: TGTGCCAGCAGCCGACGGGGGGGACCGCAGTATTTT. It is translated as CASSRRGGPQYF.